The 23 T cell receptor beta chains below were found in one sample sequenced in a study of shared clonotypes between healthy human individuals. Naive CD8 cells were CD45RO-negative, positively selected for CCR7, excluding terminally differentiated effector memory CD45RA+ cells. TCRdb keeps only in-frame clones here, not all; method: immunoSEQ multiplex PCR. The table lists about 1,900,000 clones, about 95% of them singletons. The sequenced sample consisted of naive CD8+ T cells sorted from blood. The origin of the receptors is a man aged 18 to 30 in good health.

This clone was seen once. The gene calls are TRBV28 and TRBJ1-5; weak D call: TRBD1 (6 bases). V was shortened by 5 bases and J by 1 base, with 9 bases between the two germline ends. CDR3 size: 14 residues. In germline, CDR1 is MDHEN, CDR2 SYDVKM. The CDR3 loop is CASSPGESNQPQHF. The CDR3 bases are TGTGCCAGCAGTCCAGGGGAAAGCAATCAGCCCCAGCATTTT.

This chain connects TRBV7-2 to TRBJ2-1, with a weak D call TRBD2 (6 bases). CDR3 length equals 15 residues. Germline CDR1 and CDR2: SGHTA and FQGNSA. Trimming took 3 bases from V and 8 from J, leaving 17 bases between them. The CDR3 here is CASSFLALNGDEQFF. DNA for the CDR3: TGTGCCAGCAGCTTTCTAGCGCTTAACGGGGATGAGCAGTTCTTC. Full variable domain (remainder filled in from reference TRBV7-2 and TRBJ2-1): GAGVSQSPSNKVTEKGKDVELRCDPISGHTALYWYRQSLGQGLEFLIYFQGNSAPDKSGLPSDRFSAERTGGSVSTLTIQRTQQEDSAVYLCASSFLALNGDEQFFGPGTRLTVL.

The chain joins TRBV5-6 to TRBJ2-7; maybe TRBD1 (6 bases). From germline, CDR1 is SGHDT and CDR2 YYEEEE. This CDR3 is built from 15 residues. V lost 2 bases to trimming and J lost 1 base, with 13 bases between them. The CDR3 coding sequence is TGTGCCAGCAGCTTTTTTGAAGACAGGTCCTACGAGCAGTACTTC. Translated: CASSFFEDRSYEQYF.

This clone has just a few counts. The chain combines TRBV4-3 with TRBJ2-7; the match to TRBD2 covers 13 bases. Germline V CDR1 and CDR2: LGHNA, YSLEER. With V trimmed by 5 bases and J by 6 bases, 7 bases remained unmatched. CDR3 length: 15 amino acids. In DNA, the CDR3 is TGCGCCAGCAGCGACGGACTAGCGGGGGTTCTCGAGCAGTACTTC. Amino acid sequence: CASSDGLAGVLEQYF.

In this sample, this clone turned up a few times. The CDR3 DNA is TGTGCCAGCAGCCGGACAGGGAACACTGAAGCTTTCTTT. Its protein is CASSRTGNTEAFF. This chain links TRBV7-6 with TRBJ1-1, with 7 positions matching TRBD1. The germline CDR1 and CDR2 sequences are SGHVS and FNYEAQ. Trimming cost V 5 bases and J 1 base; bases outside gene matches: 1. The CDR3 is 13 residues long.

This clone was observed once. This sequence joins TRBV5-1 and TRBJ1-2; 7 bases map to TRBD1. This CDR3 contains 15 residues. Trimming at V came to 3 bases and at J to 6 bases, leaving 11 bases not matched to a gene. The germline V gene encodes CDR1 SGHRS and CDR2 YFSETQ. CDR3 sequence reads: CASSYRTGAENGYTF. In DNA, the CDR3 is TGCGCCAGCAGCTATCGGACAGGCGCGGAAAATGGCTACACCTTC.

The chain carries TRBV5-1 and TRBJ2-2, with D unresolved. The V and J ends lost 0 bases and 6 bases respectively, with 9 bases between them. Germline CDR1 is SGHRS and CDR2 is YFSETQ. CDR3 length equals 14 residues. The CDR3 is CASSLEGAPGELFF. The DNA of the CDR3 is TGCGCCAGCAGCTTGGAGGGCGCGCCCGGGGAGCTGTTTTTT.

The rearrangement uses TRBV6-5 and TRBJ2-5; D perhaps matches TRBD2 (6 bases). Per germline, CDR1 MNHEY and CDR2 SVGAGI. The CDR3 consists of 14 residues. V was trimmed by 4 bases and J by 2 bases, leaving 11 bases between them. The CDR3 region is CASSLLAVQETQYF. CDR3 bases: TGTGCCAGCAGTTTATTAGCGGTTCAAGAGACCCAGTACTTC.

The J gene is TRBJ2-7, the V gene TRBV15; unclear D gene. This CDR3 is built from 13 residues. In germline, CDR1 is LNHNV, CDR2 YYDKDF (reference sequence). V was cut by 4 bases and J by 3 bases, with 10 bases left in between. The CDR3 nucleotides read TGTGCCACCAGCAACCTAATTGGCTACGAGCAGTACTTC. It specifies CATSNLIGYEQYF.

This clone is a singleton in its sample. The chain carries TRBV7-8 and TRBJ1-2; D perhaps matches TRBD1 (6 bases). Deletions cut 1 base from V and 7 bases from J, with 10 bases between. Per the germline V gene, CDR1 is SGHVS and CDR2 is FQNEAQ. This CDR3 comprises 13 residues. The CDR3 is CASSLENRVGYTF. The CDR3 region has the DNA TGTGCCAGCAGCTTAGAGAACAGGGTTGGCTACACCTTC.

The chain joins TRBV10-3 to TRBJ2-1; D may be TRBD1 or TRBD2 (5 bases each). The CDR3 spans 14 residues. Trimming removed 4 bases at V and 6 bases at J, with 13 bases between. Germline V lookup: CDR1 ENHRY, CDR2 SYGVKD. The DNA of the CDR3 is TGTGCCATCAGTGTGGGGGACGGGCCCAATGAGCAGTTCTTC. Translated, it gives CAISVGDGPNEQFF.

CDR3 region: CASSRRGPINTGELFF. For the CDR3, the DNA is TGTGCCAGCAGCAGGCGGGGTCCGATTAACACCGGGGAGCTGTTTTTT. The rearrangement uses TRBV21-1 and TRBJ2-2; the table gives TRBD2 as D, unverified against the DNA. TRBV21-1 is noted as a pseudogene. This CDR3 is built from 16 residues.

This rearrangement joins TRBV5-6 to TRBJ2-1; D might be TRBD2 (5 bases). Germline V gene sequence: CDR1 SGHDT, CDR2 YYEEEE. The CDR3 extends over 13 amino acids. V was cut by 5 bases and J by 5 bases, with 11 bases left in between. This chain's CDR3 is CASSDGLNNEQFF. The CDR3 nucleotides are TGTGCCAGCAGTGACGGACTCAACAATGAGCAGTTCTTC. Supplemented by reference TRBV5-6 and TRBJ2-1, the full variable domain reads DAGVTQSPTHLIKTRGQQVTLRCSPKSGHDTVSWYQQALGQGPQFIFQYYEEEERQRGNFPDRFSGHQFPNYSSELNVNALLLGDSALYLCASSDGLNNEQFFGPGTRLTVL.

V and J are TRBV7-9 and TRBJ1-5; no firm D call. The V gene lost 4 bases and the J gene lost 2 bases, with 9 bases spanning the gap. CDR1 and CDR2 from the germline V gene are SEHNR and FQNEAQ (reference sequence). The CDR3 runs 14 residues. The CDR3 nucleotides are TGTGCCAGCAGCTCCGTGGCAGGCAATCAGCCCCAGCATTTT. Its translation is CASSSVAGNQPQHF.

As DNA, the CDR3 is TGCGCCAGCAGCCAAGATGGCGGCAGGGTAACGGACGAGCAGTACTTC. Amino acid sequence: CASSQDGGRVTDEQYF. The chain combines TRBV4-1 with TRBJ2-7; D perhaps matches TRBD1 (5 bases). Trimming removed 0 bases at V and 5 bases at J, with 17 bases between. Germline V gene sequence: CDR1 MGHRA, CDR2 YSYEKL. The CDR3 covers 16 residues.

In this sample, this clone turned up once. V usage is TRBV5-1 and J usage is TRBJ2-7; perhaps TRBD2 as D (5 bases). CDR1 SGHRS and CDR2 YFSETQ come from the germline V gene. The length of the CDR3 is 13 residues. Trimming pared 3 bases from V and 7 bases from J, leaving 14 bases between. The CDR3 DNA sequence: TGCGCCAGCAGCTCACACGGATCGGGGGAGCAGTACTTC. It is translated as CASSSHGSGEQYF. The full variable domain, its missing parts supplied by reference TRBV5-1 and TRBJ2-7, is KAGVTQTPRYLIKTRGQQVTLSCSPISGHRSVSWYQQTPGQGLQFLFEYFSETQRNKGNFPGRFSGRQFSNSRSEMNVSTLELGDSALYLCASSSHGSGEQYFGPGTRLTVT.

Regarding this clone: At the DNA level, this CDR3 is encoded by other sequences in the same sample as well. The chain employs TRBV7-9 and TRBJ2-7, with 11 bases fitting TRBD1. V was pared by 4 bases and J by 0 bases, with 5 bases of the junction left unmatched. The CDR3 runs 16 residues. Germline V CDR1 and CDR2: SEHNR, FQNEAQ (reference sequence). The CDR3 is CASSSAGTGGSYEQYF. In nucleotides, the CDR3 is TGTGCCAGCAGCTCAGCCGGGACAGGGGGCTCCTACGAGCAGTACTTC.

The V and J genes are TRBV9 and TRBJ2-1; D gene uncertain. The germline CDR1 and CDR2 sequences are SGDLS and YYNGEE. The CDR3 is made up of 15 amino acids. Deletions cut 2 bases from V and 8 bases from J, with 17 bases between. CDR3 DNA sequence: TGTGCCAGCAGCGTTTTAACGGTGGAGTGGGATGAGCAGTTCTTC. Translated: CASSVLTVEWDEQFF.

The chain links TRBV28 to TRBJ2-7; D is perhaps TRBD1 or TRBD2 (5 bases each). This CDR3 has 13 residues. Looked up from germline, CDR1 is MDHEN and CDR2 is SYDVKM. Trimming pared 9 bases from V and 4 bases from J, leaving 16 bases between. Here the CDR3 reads CASLGRPPYEQYF. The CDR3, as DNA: TGTGCCAGTCTGGGACGGCCGCCTTACGAGCAGTACTTC.

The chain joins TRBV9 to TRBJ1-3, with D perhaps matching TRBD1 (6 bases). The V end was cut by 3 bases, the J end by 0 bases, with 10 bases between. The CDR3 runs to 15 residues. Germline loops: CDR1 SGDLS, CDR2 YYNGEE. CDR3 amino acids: CASSEEGDSGNTIYF. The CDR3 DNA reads TGTGCCAGCAGCGAAGAGGGGGACTCTGGAAACACCATATATTTT.

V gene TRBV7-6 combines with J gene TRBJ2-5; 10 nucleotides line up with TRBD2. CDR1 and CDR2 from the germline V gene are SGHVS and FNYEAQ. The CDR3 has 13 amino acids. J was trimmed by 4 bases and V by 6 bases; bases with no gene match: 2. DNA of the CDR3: TGTGCCAGCAGAGCGGGAGGGCCAGAGACCCAGTACTTC. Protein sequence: CASRAGGPETQYF. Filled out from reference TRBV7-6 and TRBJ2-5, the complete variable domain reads GAGVSQSPRYKVTKRGQDVALRCDPISGHVSLYWYRQALGQGPEFLTYFNYEAQQDKSGLPNDRFSAERPEGSISTLTIQRTEQRDSAMYRCASRAGGPETQYFGPGTRLLVL.

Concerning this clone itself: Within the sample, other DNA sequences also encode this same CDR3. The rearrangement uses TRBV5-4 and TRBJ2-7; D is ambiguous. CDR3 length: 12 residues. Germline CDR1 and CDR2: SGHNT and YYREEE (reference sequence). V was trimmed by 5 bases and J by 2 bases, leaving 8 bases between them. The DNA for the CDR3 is TGTGCCAGCAGTCTATCTCCCTACGAGCAGTACTTC. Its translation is CASSLSPYEQYF.

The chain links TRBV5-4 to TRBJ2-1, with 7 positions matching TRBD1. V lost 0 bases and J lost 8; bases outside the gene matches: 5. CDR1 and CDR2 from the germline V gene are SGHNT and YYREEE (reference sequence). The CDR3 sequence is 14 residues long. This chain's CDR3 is CASSLEGGPDEQFF. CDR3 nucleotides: TGTGCCAGCAGCTTGGAAGGGGGCCCCGATGAGCAGTTCTTC.